The 29 T cell receptor beta chains listed next were all sequenced from one sample in a study of T cell responses to AZD1222 COVID-19 vaccine. Assay: immunoSEQ multiplex PCR; the TCRdb copy retains only in-frame clones and omits some. The sample holds about 180,000 clones, 70% to 90% seen once. The input for sequencing was peripheral blood, taken on day 0 of AZD1222 vaccination. These receptors were taken from an adult in good health.

The chain is built from TRBV6-1 and TRBJ1-5; TRBD1 is a possible D gene (5 bases). Germline values: CDR1 MNHNS, CDR2 SASEGT. The CDR3 spans 15 residues. Trimming removed 2 bases at V and 1 base at J, with 9 bases between. The CDR3, as DNA: TGTGCCAGCAGTGAACAGGGTTGGAGCAATCAGCCCCAGCATTTT. Translation: CASSEQGWSNQPQHF.

The CDR3 here is CASSAQVPPGGTQYF. The CDR3 DNA follows: TGTGCCAGCAGCGCTCAGGTCCCCCCGGGGGGGACCCAGTACTTC. The gene calls are TRBV11-2 and TRBJ2-5; 7 bases align to TRBD2. The germline V gene encodes CDR1 SGHAT and CDR2 FQNNGV. The CDR3 has 15 amino acids. V shed 5 bases, J shed 7 bases, and the junction held 13 bases outside the gene matches.

The chain recombines TRBV29-1 with TRBJ2-3, with D tentatively TRBD1 (6 bases). The germline V gene encodes CDR1 SQVTM and CDR2 ANQGSEA. The V end lost 7 bases, the J end lost 1 base, and 15 bases lay between the germline ends. This CDR3 contains 14 residues. CDR3 region: CSAPGTPGTDTQYF. Written as DNA, the CDR3 is TGCAGCGCCCCCGGGACACCAGGCACAGATACGCAGTATTTT.

The CDR3 region is CSVYSTGDTEAFF. CDR3 DNA: TGCAGCGTTTACTCGACAGGGGACACTGAAGCTTTCTTT. V and J are TRBV29-1 and TRBJ1-1; 8 positions agree with TRBD1. CDR1 is SQVTM, CDR2 ANQGSEA, per germline. The CDR3 consists of 13 residues. Trimming took 5 bases from V and 3 from J; bases not matched to a gene: 5.

This chain links TRBV14 with TRBJ1-5, with 8 bases fitting TRBD1. Germline-derived CDR1 and CDR2 are SGHDN and FVKESK. The J segment lost 7 bases and the V segment lost 3 bases, leaving 2 bases of the junction unmatched. This CDR3 has 13 residues. Here the CDR3 DNA reads TGTGCCAGCAGCCAGCACAGGGGGCAGCCCCAGCATTTT. Encoded protein: CASSQHRGQPQHF. The full variable domain, with the rest looked up from reference TRBV14 and TRBJ1-5, is EAGVTQFPSHSVIEKGQTVTLRCDPISGHDNLYWYRRVMGKEIKFLLHFVKESKQDESGMPNNRFLAERTGGTYSTLKVQPAELEDSGVYFCASSQHRGQPQHFGDGTRLSIL.

The chain employs TRBV7-2 and TRBJ1-2; 7 bases are a match to TRBD1. This CDR3 spans 15 amino acids. J was trimmed by 4 bases and V by 7 bases; bases with no gene match: 12. CDR1 and CDR2 (germline): SGHTA, FQGNSA. The CDR3 DNA sequence: TGTGCCAGCACCCCGGGCGGACAGGAGGGCTATGGCTACACCTTC. The encoded protein is CASTPGGQEGYGYTF.

The gene calls are TRBV10-2 and TRBJ2-3; possibly TRBD2 for D (5 bases). The CDR3 spans 14 residues. Germline V gene sequence: CDR1 WSHSY, CDR2 SAAADI. Trimming removed 2 bases at V and 3 bases at J, with 9 bases between. The CDR3 coding sequence is TGCGCCAGCAGTGAGAGGTTAGCGACAGATACGCAGTATTTT. The encoded protein is CASSERLATDTQYF.

This clone was seen a single time. The chain links TRBV18 to TRBJ2-7; 8 bases agree with TRBD2. V lost 6 bases, J lost 1 base, and 8 bases stayed unmatched. Germline V gene lookup returns CDR1 KGHSH and CDR2 LQKENI. This CDR3 comprises 15 residues. Here the CDR3 reads CASSNNAGGSYEQYF. For the CDR3, the DNA is TGTGCCAGCTCGAACAACGCGGGAGGTTCCTACGAGCAGTACTTC.

Here the CDR3 reads CAIRPPDRAGSGELFF. The CDR3 region has the DNA TGTGCCATCAGGCCCCCGGACAGGGCGGGTTCCGGGGAGCTGTTTTTT. The J gene is TRBJ2-2, the V gene TRBV10-3, with 8 bases that match TRBD1. The CDR3 has 16 residues. V shed 6 bases, J shed 6 bases, and the junction held 12 bases outside the gene matches. Germline CDR1 ENHRY, CDR2 SYGVKD.

The rearrangement links TRBV29-1 to TRBJ1-2; a weak D match, TRBD1 (6 bases). CDR1 and CDR2 (germline): SQVTM, ANQGSEA. The V end was cut by 6 bases, the J end by 3 bases, with 8 bases between. The CDR3 runs 11 residues. The CDR3: CSVAGDYGYTF. The CDR3 nucleotides are TGCAGCGTGGCAGGGGACTATGGCTACACCTTC.

Only one count was recorded for this clone. The chain carries TRBV7-2 and TRBJ2-7; 8 nucleotides align to TRBD1. The CDR3 sequence is 16 residues long. Per germline, CDR1 SGHTA and CDR2 FQGNSA. J was trimmed by 4 bases and V by 5 bases; bases with no gene match: 13. This chain's CDR3 is CASSQNSGGQFYEQYF. CDR3 in DNA: TGTGCCAGCAGCCAGAATTCAGGGGGCCAATTTTACGAGCAGTACTTC.

This chain joins TRBV10-3 and TRBJ2-7, with 11 positions matching TRBD2. This CDR3 contains 13 residues. The V segment lost 11 bases and the J segment 4 bases; nucleotides outside the gene matches: 7. Germline V gene lookup returns CDR1 ENHRY and CDR2 SYGVKD. Here the CDR3 DNA reads TGTGCCGCCTCTAGCGGGGGGTTGTACGAGCAGTACTTC. Its protein is CAASSGGLYEQYF.

V usage is TRBV3-1 (or the pseudogene TRBV3-2) and J usage is TRBJ1-4; no clear D gene. Germline assignment: CDR1 LGHDT and CDR2 YNNKEL (reference sequence). The CDR3 length is 15 residues. V lost 2 bases, J lost 1 base, and 8 bases lay in between. This chain's CDR3 is CASSQPIGTNEKLFF. The CDR3 DNA follows: TGTGCCAGCAGCCAACCGATAGGAACTAATGAAAAACTGTTTTTT.

This chain connects TRBV6-5 to TRBJ2-3; D gene ambiguous. Germline loops: CDR1 MNHEY, CDR2 SVGAGI. The CDR3 is 12 residues long. V lost 5 bases and J lost 3, with 6 bases in between. The CDR3 bases are TGTGCCAGCAGTCCTACTACAGATACGCAGTATTTT. The encoded protein is CASSPTTDTQYF.

The chain is built from TRBV7-2 and TRBJ1-1; a possible D gene is TRBD1 (5 bases). Trimming pared 1 base from V and 12 bases from J, leaving 21 bases between. Germline assignment: CDR1 SGHTA and CDR2 FQGNSA. The CDR3 covers 15 residues. The CDR3 DNA sequence: TGTGCCAGCAGCTTAGAGCGGGGGGTCAGGGCCTGGTCTTTCTTT. Translated: CASSLERGVRAWSFF.

The V gene is TRBV7-2, the J gene TRBJ1-2; a possible D gene is TRBD1 (6 bases). Trimming stripped 1 base from V and 9 bases from J, with 18 bases between. Germline CDR1 is SGHTA and CDR2 is FQGNSA. The CDR3 sequence is 15 residues long. The CDR3 DNA reads TGTGCCAGCAGCTTAGATTCGGGGACAAGGGGGAGCTACACCTTC. Protein: CASSLDSGTRGSYTF.

The rearrangement links TRBV7-2 to TRBJ2-7, with 7 bases lining up with TRBD1. The CDR3 runs to 14 residues. V was pared by 4 bases and J by 4 bases, with 7 bases of the junction left unmatched. The V gene's germline CDR1 is SGHTA and CDR2 FQGNSA. In DNA form, the CDR3 reads TGTGCCAGCAGCTATTTAGGGGGCGCATACGAGCAGTACTTC. It encodes CASSYLGGAYEQYF.

This chain connects TRBV7-3 to TRBJ2-2, with unresolved D. The V gene lost 6 bases and the J gene lost 2 bases, with 10 bases spanning the gap. This CDR3 is built from 14 residues. The germline CDR1 and CDR2 sequences are SGHTA and FQGTGA. CDR3 sequence: CASRRHTNTGELFF. CDR3 in DNA: TGTGCCAGCAGGCGGCATACTAACACCGGGGAGCTGTTTTTT.

V and J are TRBV5-1 and TRBJ2-7, with TRBD1 as a possible D gene (5 bases). Looked up from germline, CDR1 is SGHRS and CDR2 is YFSETQ. The V gene lost 4 bases and the J gene lost 4 bases, with 15 bases spanning the gap. The CDR3 length is 14 residues. The DNA of the CDR3 is TGCGCCAGCAGCGGAATCCTCCAGGGTTACGAGCAGTACTTC. Amino acid sequence: CASSGILQGYEQYF.

This chain joins TRBV18 and TRBJ2-4; D not certain. Germline CDR1 reads KGHSH; CDR2 reads LQKENI. The V gene lost 0 bases and the J gene lost 1 base, with 10 bases spanning the gap. The CDR3 is 16 amino acids. The CDR3 region is CASSPPLVSAKNIQYF. The CDR3 DNA follows: TGTGCCAGCTCACCACCCTTGGTTAGCGCCAAAAACATTCAGTACTTC.

The chain joins TRBV6-5 to TRBJ1-2; no definite D call. This CDR3 is 11 amino acids long. CDR1 and CDR2 (germline): MNHEY, SVGAGI. CDR3 in DNA: TGTTCGGCAGGCGATAACTATGGCTACACCTTC. Amino acids: CSAGDNYGYTF.

This clone appeared a single time. V usage is TRBV11-2 and J usage is TRBJ2-7, with 12 bases fitting TRBD2. There are 16 residues in the CDR3. Per the germline V gene, CDR1 is SGHAT and CDR2 is FQNNGV. Trimming at V came to 5 bases and at J to 7 bases, leaving 12 bases not matched to a gene. The CDR3 region is CASSAQLAGGLHEQYF. DNA of the CDR3: TGTGCCAGCAGCGCCCAACTAGCGGGGGGTTTACATGAGCAGTACTTC. The entire variable domain, with the rest obtained from reference TRBV11-2 and TRBJ2-7, is as follows: EAGVAQSPRYKIIEKRQSVAFWCNPISGHATLYWYQQILGQGPKLLIQFQNNGVVDDSQLPKDRFSAERLKGVDSTLKIQPAKLEDSAVYLCASSAQLAGGLHEQYFGPGTRLTVT.

V usage is TRBV6-5 and J usage is TRBJ2-3, with 12 bases fitting TRBD2. The ends lost 6 bases at V and 4 bases at J; junction bases unmatched: 5. In germline, CDR1 is MNHEY, CDR2 SVGAGI. CDR3 length equals 15 residues. The CDR3, as DNA: TGTGCCAGCAGCCGACTAGCGGGAGCCCCAGATACGCAGTATTTT. Amino acid sequence: CASSRLAGAPDTQYF.

This chain joins TRBV11-2 and TRBJ2-4; a possible D gene is TRBD2 (5 bases). Per the germline V gene, CDR1 is SGHAT and CDR2 is FQNNGV. The V gene lost 0 bases and the J gene lost 7 bases, with 13 bases spanning the gap. The CDR3 spans 15 residues. The CDR3 loop is CASSLDPGILNIQYF. CDR3 in DNA: TGTGCCAGCAGCTTAGATCCGGGGATCCTTAACATTCAGTACTTC.

This clone has only one observation. The J gene is TRBJ2-7, the V gene TRBV7-3; possible D gene TRBD2, 6 bases. V dropped 5 bases and J dropped 0 bases, with 11 bases sitting between them. Germline V lookup: CDR1 SGHTA, CDR2 FQGTGA. CDR3 size: 14 residues. The CDR3, as DNA: TGTGCCAGCAGCCCGTTGGGGGGCTCCTACGAGCAGTACTTC. Translation gives CASSPLGGSYEQYF.

This clone appeared once. The chain has TRBV9 and TRBJ1-3; D uncertain. The CDR3 has 16 amino acids. Germline lookup yields CDR1 SGDLS and CDR2 YYNGEE. V lost 8 bases and J lost 3, with 21 bases in between. CDR3: CARSKPRPLDGNTIYF. The CDR3 DNA reads as TGTGCCAGAAGTAAACCTCGACCCCTCGATGGAAACACCATATATTTT.

The chain is built from TRBV19 and TRBJ1-1; D gene ambiguous. Germline assignment: CDR1 LNHDA and CDR2 SQIVND (reference sequence). CDR3 size: 13 residues. V was pared by 4 bases and J by 1 base, with 7 bases between. The DNA for the CDR3 is TGTGCCAGTAGTACCTCGAGGAACACTGAAGCTTTCTTT. Amino acids: CASSTSRNTEAFF.

The chain carries TRBV14 and TRBJ2-5; possible D gene TRBD2, 7 bases. V lost 2 bases and J 2 bases, leaving 12 bases between the germline ends. Germline V gene lookup returns CDR1 SGHDN and CDR2 FVKESK. This CDR3 region has 15 residues. As DNA, the CDR3 is TGTGCCAGCAGCCAAAGGGGGGGCTTACAAGAGACCCAGTACTTC. Translation gives CASSQRGGLQETQYF.

The chain is built from TRBV10-3 and TRBJ2-2, with D possibly matching TRBD2 (5 bases). The V end was cut by 7 bases, the J end by 7 bases, with 22 bases between. The CDR3 is 16 residues long. Germline-derived CDR1 and CDR2 are ENHRY and SYGVKD. In DNA, the CDR3 is TGTGCCATCATTAAGTTCGTCTCCGGGAAAGACGGGGAGCTGTTTTTT. The encoded protein is CAIIKFVSGKDGELFF.